These T cell receptor beta chains were read from a single sample in a study of blood T cells in healthy people across ages. TCRdb analysed the 5' RACE reads with MiXCR anew, one entry per CDR3 protein. Of some 800,000 distinct CDR3 sequences in the sample, approximately 25% were seen once. The same data also went into a second study, on T cells of mothers and their children.

Sequences were obtained from blood. These receptor sequences come from a boy aged 5-17 years in good health. The CDR3 runs from the conserved cysteine through the conserved F or W. D genes are given only for firm matches. A clone size is listed for some rows: how often the clone was seen (once, few, many), or a class if it is expanded.

clone_size	v_call	d_call	j_call	cdr3_nt	cdr3_aa
-	TRBV30	-	TRBJ2-7	TGTGCCTGGAGTCCGGGACGGGGACCCTACGAGCAGTACTTC	CAWSPGRGPYEQYF
few	TRBV21-1	-	TRBJ1-1	TGTGCCAGCACCCCTAGGGAGGGAATGAACACTGAAGCTTTCTTT	CASTPREGMNTEAFF
-	TRBV7-8	-	TRBJ2-5	TGTGCCAGCAGCTCCCAAATCCAAGAGACCCAGTACTTC	CASSSQIQETQYF
few	TRBV2	TRBD1	TRBJ1-2	TGTGCCAGCAGTGAAGCCTCGGGACAGGAGGGTTATGGCTACACCTTC	CASSEASGQEGYGYTF
few	TRBV2	-	TRBJ2-1	TGTGCCAGCAGTGGGCGCTCCTACAATGAGCAGTTCTTC	CASSGRSYNEQFF
few	TRBV18	-	TRBJ2-3	TGTGCCAGCTCACCCGGGACGGACACAGATACGCAGTATTTT	CASSPGTDTDTQYF
few	TRBV11-2	TRBD2	TRBJ2-1	TGTGCCAGCAGCACAACTAGCGGGACAATTTTGCAGTTCTTC	CASSTTSGTILQFF
few	TRBV2	-	TRBJ2-5	TGTGCCAGCAGTGTTCGGGGGCCGTTGAAGCAAGAGACCCAGTACTTC	CASSVRGPLKQETQYF
few	TRBV9	-	TRBJ2-1	TGTGCCAGCAGCGTAGAGTCGGGCCTACTAAATGAGCAGTTCTTC	CASSVESGLLNEQFF
-	TRBV15	TRBD1	TRBJ2-7	TGTGCCGAGTCGGGTGGGACAGGGGGCGCCCCGTGGCTCTACGAGCAGTACTTC	CAESGGTGGAPWLYEQYF
few	TRBV14	-	TRBJ2-1	TGTGCCAGCAGCCAAATGGGGGAAACGGCGAACAATGAGCAGTTCTTC	CASSQMGETANNEQFF
few	TRBV5-1	-	TRBJ2-7	TGCGCCAGCAACCCTCTGTCGGGGTCCGCCTACGAGCAGTACTTC	CASNPLSGSAYEQYF
-	TRBV7-2	TRBD1	TRBJ2-7	TGTGCCAGCAGCGCCCGGGACAGGTCGTTTCCCTACGAGCAGTACTTC	CASSARDRSFPYEQYF
-	TRBV9	TRBD2	TRBJ2-5	TGTGCCAGCAGCGGACGGGGGGGCCGAGAGACCCAGTACTTC	CASSGRGGRETQYF
-	TRBV29-1	TRBD2	TRBJ2-1	TGCAGCGTCGGTACTAGCGGGACCGCCAATGAGCAGTTCTTC	CSVGTSGTANEQFF
-	TRBV7-2	-	TRBJ1-5	TGTGCCAGCAGCTTAGCGCCGGGCGACTATCAGCCCCAGCATTTT	CASSLAPGDYQPQHF
-	TRBV12-5	-	TRBJ2-3	TGTGCTAGTGGTTCCCCCAAGCTAGATACGCAGTATTTT	CASGSPKLDTQYF
-	TRBV28	-	TRBJ2-5	TGTGCCAGCTATGATCGAAAAGAGACCCAGTACTTC	CASYDRKETQYF
few	TRBV20-1	-	TRBJ2-5	TGCAGTGCTAGAATCCTAGGAGGGGGCCTCGGAGAGACCCAGTACTTC	CSARILGGGLGETQYF
-	TRBV4-1	-	TRBJ2-5	TGCGCCAGCAGCCAAGTGGATAGCCCACAAGAGACCCAGTACTTC	CASSQVDSPQETQYF
-	TRBV7-9	TRBD2	TRBJ2-7	TGTGCCAGCAGCTTAATCTTGGTTAGCGGGACTTACGAGCAGTACTTC	CASSLILVSGTYEQYF
-	TRBV9	TRBD1	TRBJ2-1	TGTGCCAGCAGCCCTGGACAGGGGGCGGTAGATGAGCAGTTCTTC	CASSPGQGAVDEQFF
-	TRBV10-3	-	TRBJ1-5	TGTGCCATCAGTGGGGGTCGGGGGGAGAGCAATCAGCCCCAGCATTTT	CAISGGRGESNQPQHF
-	TRBV12-3/TRBV12-4	-	TRBJ1-5	TGTGCCAGCAGTCGAGGACAGTTACGCAATCAGCCCCAGCATTTT	CASSRGQLRNQPQHF
few	TRBV25-1	-	TRBJ2-2	TGTGCCAGCAGTGGAACAGCATCGATGAACACCGGGGAGCTGTTTTTT	CASSGTASMNTGELFF
few	TRBV6-4	-	TRBJ2-3	TGTGCCAGTTCCGTAAGTGGTTATGAGGATACGCAGTATTTT	CASSVSGYEDTQYF
few	TRBV6-5	-	TRBJ2-3	TGTGCCAGCAGTCCCGATGGAGATACGCAGTATTTT	CASSPDGDTQYF
-	TRBV12-3/TRBV12-4	-	TRBJ2-7	TGTGCCAGCAGTTTACTAGGGGACGAGCAGTACTTC	CASSLLGDEQYF
-	TRBV12-3/TRBV12-4	TRBD1	TRBJ2-4	TGTGACAGCGGGGACAGGGGTTGGAACATTCAGTACTTC	CDSGDRGWNIQYF
-	TRBV27	-	TRBJ1-1	TGTGCCAGCAGTTTCATTCTCAACACTGAAGCTTTCTTT	CASSFILNTEAFF
-	TRBV29-1	TRBD2	TRBJ2-1	TGCAGCGTTCCGACTAGCGGTTACAATGAGCAGTTCTTC	CSVPTSGYNEQFF
few	TRBV7-2	-	TRBJ2-5	TGTGCCAGCTCCACTAGGATAGAGACCCAGTACTTC	CASSTRIETQYF
few	TRBV30	-	TRBJ2-1	TGTGCCTACAACACCGGGGAGTGGGAGCAGTTCTTC	CAYNTGEWEQFF
-	TRBV27	-	TRBJ2-3	TGTGCCAGCAGTTTATCGGCGGACACAGATACGCAGTATTTT	CASSLSADTDTQYF
few	TRBV12-3/TRBV12-4	-	TRBJ1-6	TGTGCCAGCAGTACGACCCACATGAATTCACCCCTCCACTTT	CASSTTHMNSPLHF
-	TRBV2	-	TRBJ2-7	TGTGCCAGCAGTGGGCCGCAGGACGAGCAGTACTTC	CASSGPQDEQYF
-	TRBV29-1	-	TRBJ2-1	TGCAGCGCGCGAGCGGACTTCAACAATGAGCAGTTCTTC	CSARADFNNEQFF
few	TRBV6-1	TRBD2	TRBJ2-1	TGTGCCAGCAGTGACCGGGCTCTGGTGGGAGGGTCTTGGAATGAGCAGTTCTTC	CASSDRALVGGSWNEQFF
few	TRBV5-6	TRBD2	TRBJ2-1	TGTGCCAGCAGCCCTCATGGGGGAGCGGGAGGGGCCTACAATGAGCAGTTCTTC	CASSPHGGAGGAYNEQFF
-	TRBV10-3	TRBD1	TRBJ1-4	TGTGCCATCGGGACAGGGGAAGGGGAAGAACTGTTTTTT	CAIGTGEGEELFF
few	TRBV5-4	TRBD1	TRBJ2-3	TGTGCCAGCAGCTTGGAACAGGGGGCCGGCACAGATACGCAGTATTTT	CASSLEQGAGTDTQYF
few	TRBV7-3	-	TRBJ2-3	TGTGCCAGCAGCCCTAGGGGGGAACAGGGGACGCAGTATTTT	CASSPRGEQGTQYF
few	TRBV12-3/TRBV12-4	-	TRBJ1-2	TGTGCCAGCGAGCAGAACTATGGCTACACCTTC	CASEQNYGYTF
-	TRBV14	-	TRBJ1-2	TGTGCCAGCAGCCAAGCTGTTAACTATGGCTACACCTTC	CASSQAVNYGYTF
few	TRBV4-3	-	TRBJ1-3	TGCGCCAGCAGCCAAGATTACCCAGGCCCTGGAAACACCATATATTTT	CASSQDYPGPGNTIYF
-	TRBV7-2	TRBD1	TRBJ1-2	TGTGCCAGCAGCTTAACGGGACAGGGCGAGCATGGCTACACCTTC	CASSLTGQGEHGYTF
-	TRBV29-1	-	TRBJ1-1	TGCAGCGTTGAAGACAAGGGTTTTATGACTGAAGCTTTCTTT	CSVEDKGFMTEAFF
-	TRBV27	-	TRBJ2-7	TGTGCCAGCAGTTTACGCGGTGACCCGGGGAGCTACGAGCAGTACTTC	CASSLRGDPGSYEQYF
many	TRBV27	-	TRBJ1-1	TGTGCCAGCAGTGCCCCGGGACTCTACACTGAAGCTTTCTTT	CASSAPGLYTEAFF
-	TRBV4-3	-	TRBJ1-2	TGCGCCAGCAGCCAAGATTCTAGTACTAACTATGGCTACACCTTC	CASSQDSSTNYGYTF
few	TRBV19	-	TRBJ2-5	TGTGCCAGTAGTGGGGTGGTCCAAGAGACCCAGTACTTC	CASSGVVQETQYF
few	TRBV20-1	TRBD2	TRBJ2-5	TGCAGTGCTAGCTTCTGGGCTAGCGGGGGGGCCGGCGAGACCCAGTACTTC	CSASFWASGGAGETQYF
-	TRBV20-1	-	TRBJ1-2	TGCAGTGCTAGGGGACATCTGGGCTACTATGGCTACACCTTC	CSARGHLGYYGYTF
-	TRBV5-1	-	TRBJ2-7	TGCGCCAGCAGCTTGGACGGGGCACCGGAGCAGTACTTC	CASSLDGAPEQYF
-	TRBV7-9	TRBD2	TRBJ2-5	TGTGCCAGCAGCTTAAGTGGCGGGGGGGATGAGACCCAGTACTTC	CASSLSGGGDETQYF
few	TRBV7-8	TRBD1	TRBJ2-7	TGTGCCAGCAGTTCTACAGGGGATTACAACGAGCAGTACTTC	CASSSTGDYNEQYF
-	TRBV4-1	-	TRBJ2-1	TGCGCCAGCAGCCAAGAAACAGGGAGAGACAATCAGCAGTTCTTC	CASSQETGRDNQQFF
-	TRBV7-2	TRBD1	TRBJ2-2	TGTGCCAGCAGCTCTGGGACAGGGAACGCCGGGGAGCTGTTTTTT	CASSSGTGNAGELFF
few	TRBV6-5	-	TRBJ1-6	TGTGCCAGCAGTTACTCGGCCGAGGGGAGCTCCTATAATTCACCCCTCCACTTT	CASSYSAEGSSYNSPLHF
-	TRBV20-1	-	TRBJ1-5	TGCAGTGCTAGTGCAGGGGAGGCTCAGCCCCAGCATTTT	CSASAGEAQPQHF